The 3 T cell receptor beta chains listed next were all sequenced from one sample in a study of beta chain features in type 1 diabetes (dated by TCRdb to 2016 to 2018). The library was obtained by the immunoSEQ multiplex PCR assay. The High Capacity cDNA Reverse Transcription Kit was used to reverse transcribe all of the isolated RNA, meaning that expressed TCRB transcripts were what got sequenced. TCRdb holds this immuneACCESS table with in-frame rearrangements only. Some clones are missing; in checked studies, unresolved V genes explain under half, and the rest has no known cause. This sample lists roughly 380,000 clones; about 20% were detected once. The ten most abundant clones make up approximately 0.041% of the sample. Sequencing was done on a sample of naive CD4+ T cells from blood. Read against the paper, the sample's cell subset or site label means: true naive CD4+ T cells. These receptors all stem from a woman aged 18-35 years in good health.

J is TRBJ2-1 and V is TRBV11-2; maybe TRBD2 (5 bases). Germline V gene lookup returns CDR1 SGHAT and CDR2 FQNNGV. This CDR3 is built from 14 residues. The V and J ends lost 5 bases and 7 bases respectively, with 15 bases between them. CDR3 DNA: TGTGCCAGCAGCCCTGGACTGGTTAGTAATGAGCAGTTCTTC. This gives the protein CASSPGLVSNEQFF. The full variable domain, in which reference TRBV11-2 and TRBJ2-1 provide the parts outside the CDR3, is EAGVAQSPRYKIIEKRQSVAFWCNPISGHATLYWYQQILGQGPKLLIQFQNNGVVDDSQLPKDRFSAERLKGVDSTLKIQPAKLEDSAVYLCASSPGLVSNEQFFGPGTRLTVL.

This clone appeared a few times. The chain combines TRBV29-1 with TRBJ1-2, with D perhaps TRBD1 (6 bases). The germline gives CDR1 SQVTM, CDR2 ANQGSEA. CDR3 length: 14 residues. V lost 6 bases, J lost 3 bases, and 17 bases lay in between. CDR3 region: CSVRRAGDHYGYTF. CDR3 in DNA: TGCAGCGTCCGAAGGGCAGGGGACCACTATGGCTACACCTTC.

The chain has TRBV19 and TRBJ2-5; perhaps TRBD2 as D (6 bases). The V end was cut by 5 bases, the J end by 3 bases, with 10 bases between. The length of the CDR3 is 13 residues. The germline gives CDR1 LNHDA, CDR2 SQIVND (reference sequence). The CDR3 DNA reads TGTGCCAGTAGTGCGGGACTTAAAGAGACCCAGTACTTC. As protein: CASSAGLKETQYF.